These T cell receptor beta chains were read from a single sample in a study of T cells after yellow fever vaccination. Via MiXCR, TCRdb re-called the 5' RACE reads, giving one row per CDR3 protein. The sample contains some 340,000 distinct CDR3 sequences, roughly a tenth of which appear only once. Sequenced material: CD4+ T cells sorted from PBMCs, taken 45 days after the yellow fever booster vaccination. The receptors were sampled from a man aged 18 to 35 who received the YFV17D yellow fever vaccine. Each CDR3 is given with its conserved first and last residue.

v_call,j_call,cdr3_aa
TRBV20-1,TRBJ2-7,CSALTPTGNYEQYF
TRBV5-6,TRBJ2-7,CASSLEVEQYF
TRBV12-3/TRBV12-4,TRBJ2-2,CASRGSGAGELFF
TRBV12-3/TRBV12-4,TRBJ2-7,CASRGLGEQYF
TRBV7-2,TRBJ2-2,CASSSQDRLAELFF
TRBV12-3/TRBV12-4,TRBJ1-5,CASSILGSGRPQHF
TRBV11-2,TRBJ2-1,CASSPFTGTVTSEQFF
TRBV11-2,TRBJ1-6,CASSLVEGKSSPLHF
TRBV5-1,TRBJ2-5,CASRASGGQETQYF
TRBV5-1,TRBJ2-5,CASSLQGYETQYF
TRBV3-1,TRBJ1-6,CASSQEDLDNSPLHF
TRBV4-3,TRBJ2-5,CASSQDHLAETQYF
TRBV12-3/TRBV12-4,TRBJ1-4,CASSLVGWEKLFF
TRBV11-2,TRBJ2-7,CASSSNYEQYF
TRBV30,TRBJ1-1,CAWNSRFGTEAFF
TRBV12-3/TRBV12-4,TRBJ2-5,CASTTTGGETQYF
TRBV28,TRBJ2-4,CASSLGGKNIQYF
TRBV7-9,TRBJ2-5,CASSLDRDGFETQYF
TRBV5-8,TRBJ2-1,CASSPDGDRQFF
TRBV6-2/TRBV6-3,TRBJ2-5,CASTNWSPGGSGETQYF
TRBV4-3,TRBJ1-5,CASSQDPGPNQPQHF
TRBV5-1,TRBJ2-1,CASNFGGAQGSYNEQFF
TRBV20-1,TRBJ2-2,CSASPGHHTGELFF
TRBV6-6,TRBJ1-2,CASSYFDPYGYTF
TRBV11-3,TRBJ2-5,CASSLDTGWTQYF
TRBV4-3,TRBJ1-3,CASSQTYGQGSSGNTIYF
TRBV12-3/TRBV12-4,TRBJ1-5,CASRANPGQGNNQHF
TRBV5-1,TRBJ2-7,CASSLGTSGYEQYF
TRBV7-8,TRBJ1-2,CASSLGQGLYGYTF
TRBV5-1,TRBJ1-1,CASSLWGGIVNTEAFF
TRBV12-3/TRBV12-4,TRBJ1-1,CASSRRVTHEAFF
TRBV7-9,TRBJ2-3,CASSSRALDTQYF
TRBV3-1,TRBJ1-6,CASSHGTGASPLHF
TRBV3-1,TRBJ1-4,CASSQAGTGREKLFF
TRBV20-1,TRBJ2-3,CSASRDGGTDTQYF
TRBV18,TRBJ2-1,CASSPLQGSEEFF
TRBV19,TRBJ2-3,CATGTSPTDTQYF
TRBV6-2/TRBV6-3,TRBJ2-4,CASSRTGVAKNIQYF
TRBV7-3,TRBJ2-7,CASSTGGASSYEQYF
TRBV6-5,TRBJ1-1,CASSYSIYPNTEAFF
TRBV4-1,TRBJ2-5,CASSQGDRGSETQYF
TRBV28,TRBJ2-6,CASSIPPGAGANVLTF
TRBV9,TRBJ1-4,CASSVRGEAVKLFF
TRBV20-1,TRBJ1-5,CSATGGNNQPQHF
TRBV20-1,TRBJ1-2,CSALEGQTSGYTF
TRBV7-9,TRBJ1-6,CASSLARNSPLHF
TRBV4-1,TRBJ1-5,CASSRRWRGQQPQHF
TRBV5-1,TRBJ2-5,CASSEMGWVQMKTQYF
TRBV10-3,TRBJ2-5,CAISESRNSLGETQYF
TRBV21-1,TRBJ2-3,CASSKESVGTTDTQYF
TRBV3-1,TRBJ2-2,CASSPDWVGELFF
TRBV4-1,TRBJ2-1,CASRQPSGGPHNEQFF
TRBV20-1,TRBJ2-2,CSARRGGPNTGELFF
TRBV7-9,TRBJ2-6,CASSGDGSGANVLTF
TRBV30,TRBJ2-3,CAWRLSADTQYF
TRBV12-3/TRBV12-4,TRBJ2-1,CASSLARGFSEQFF